The clone carrying this TCR beta chain turned up a few times. No antigen is known for it. Each sample had at least 6 million PBMCs isolated. Then a second PCR, running about 7 to 11 cycles, was carried out with a sample-barcoded 5' primer and a J-beta primer mix. Per sample, CDR3-containing paired-end reads numbered at least 3 million. MiXCR, applied by TCRdb to the 5' RACE reads, yields one record per CDR3 protein. The sample carries over 1,500,000 distinct CDR3 sequences, roughly two fifths recorded once. The data were obtained in a study of blood T cells in healthy people across ages. General observations from the study: When one million T cells were used, diversity estimates were thought to be underestimates.

The V gene lost 0 bases and the J gene lost 8 bases, with 13 bases spanning the gap. The CDR3 is 14 residues long. CDR1 LGHNA and CDR2 YSLEER come from the germline V gene. J is TRBJ1-2 and V is TRBV4-3; D is unclear. This sequence originates from a human donor in good health. Sequenced input: blood. CDR3 nucleotide sequence: TGCGCCAGCAGCCAAGAAAACGAAAGAATAGGCTACACCTTC. Translating gives CASSQENERIGYTF.